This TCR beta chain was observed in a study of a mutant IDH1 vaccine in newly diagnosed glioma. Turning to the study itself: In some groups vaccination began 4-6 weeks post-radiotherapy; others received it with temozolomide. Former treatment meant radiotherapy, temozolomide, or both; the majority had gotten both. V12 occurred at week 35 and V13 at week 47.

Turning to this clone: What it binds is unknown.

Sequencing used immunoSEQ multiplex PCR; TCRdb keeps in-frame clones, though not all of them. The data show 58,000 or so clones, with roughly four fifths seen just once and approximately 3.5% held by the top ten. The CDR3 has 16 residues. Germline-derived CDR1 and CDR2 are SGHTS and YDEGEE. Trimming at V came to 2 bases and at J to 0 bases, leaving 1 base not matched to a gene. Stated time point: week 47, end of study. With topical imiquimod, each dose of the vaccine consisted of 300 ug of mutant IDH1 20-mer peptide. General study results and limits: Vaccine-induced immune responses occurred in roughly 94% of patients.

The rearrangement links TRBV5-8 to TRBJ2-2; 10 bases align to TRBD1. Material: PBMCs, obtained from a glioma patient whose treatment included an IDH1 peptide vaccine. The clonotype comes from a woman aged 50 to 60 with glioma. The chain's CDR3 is CASSLGQGANTGELFF. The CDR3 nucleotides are TGTGCCAGCAGCTTAGGACAGGGGGCGAACACCGGGGAGCTGTTTTTT. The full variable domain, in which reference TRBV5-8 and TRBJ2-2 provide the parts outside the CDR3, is EAGVTQSPTHLIKTRGQQATLRCSPISGHTSVYWYQQALGLGLQFLLWYDEGEERNRGNFPPRFSGRQFPNYSSELNVNALELEDSALYLCASSLGQGANTGELFFGEGSRLTVL.